Given below is one T cell receptor beta chain in context. What it binds is not known. Germline V gene sequence: CDR1 MRHNA, CDR2 SNTAGT. V was clipped by 2 bases and J by 5 bases, with 7 bases between them. This CDR3 spans 13 amino acids. The source of the sample is a study of identifying expanded T cells in peripheral blood. Using immunoSEQ multiplex PCR, the repertoire was profiled, and TCRdb retains in-frame clones only, with some absent. The profile shows approximately 59,000 clones, more than 70% of them singletons. Regarding the study as a whole: Across healthy donors, higher total template counts meant significantly greater approximately two-week count variance. Technical replicates showed about 1.1 changed clones; approximately 2 weeks around 15; four weeks 19.

The chain has TRBV6-4 and TRBJ2-1; tentatively, D is TRBD2 (5 bases). The specimen was blood. The clonotype comes from a person aged 18 to 75 in good health. The CDR3 is CASSDRGDNEQFF. The CDR3 DNA is TGTGCCAGCAGTGACCGGGGAGACAATGAGCAGTTCTTC.